This TCR beta chain was observed in a study of response to subunit inactivated influenza vaccine. TCRdb fed the RT-PCR reads into MiXCR, producing one record per CDR3 protein. The sample lists hundreds of thousands of distinct CDR3 sequences, about 11% occurring once. This sample comprised PBMCs from blood, obtained on the day of vaccination. This receptor was taken from a man aged 50-60 years who received an inactivated influenza vaccine.

The CDR3 is CASSQGGGASHQETQYF. The CDR3 DNA reads TGCGCCAGCAGCCAAGGCGGGGGGGCATCGCACCAAGAGACCCAGTACTTC. The chain uses TRBV4-1 and TRBJ2-5, with 9 bases aligning to TRBD2. Trimming removed 1 base from V and 0 bases from J; junction bases left unmatched: 6. Germline CDR1 reads MGHRA; CDR2 reads YSYEKL. The CDR3 runs to 17 residues.